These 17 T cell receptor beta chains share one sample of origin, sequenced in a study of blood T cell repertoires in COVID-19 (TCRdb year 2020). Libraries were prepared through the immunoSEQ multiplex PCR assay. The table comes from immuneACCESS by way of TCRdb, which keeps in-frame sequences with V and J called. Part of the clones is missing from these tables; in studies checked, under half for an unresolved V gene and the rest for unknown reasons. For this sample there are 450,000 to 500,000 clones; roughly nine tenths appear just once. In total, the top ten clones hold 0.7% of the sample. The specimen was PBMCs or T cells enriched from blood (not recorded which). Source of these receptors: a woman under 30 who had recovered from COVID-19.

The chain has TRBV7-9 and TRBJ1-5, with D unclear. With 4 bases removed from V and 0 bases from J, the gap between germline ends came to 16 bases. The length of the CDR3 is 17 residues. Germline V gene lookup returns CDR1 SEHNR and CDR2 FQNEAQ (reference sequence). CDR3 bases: TGTGCCAGCAGCTCCCTTTTGGGGAGTTCTAGCAATCAGCCCCAGCATTTT. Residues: CASSSLLGSSSNQPQHF.

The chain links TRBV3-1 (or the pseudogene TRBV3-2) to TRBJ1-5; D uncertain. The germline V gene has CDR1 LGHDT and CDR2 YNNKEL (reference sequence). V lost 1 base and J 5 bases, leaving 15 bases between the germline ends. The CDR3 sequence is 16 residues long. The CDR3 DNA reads TGTGCCAGCAGCCAAGGGAGGAGCGCTGGGGATCAGCCCCAGCATTTT. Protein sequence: CASSQGRSAGDQPQHF.

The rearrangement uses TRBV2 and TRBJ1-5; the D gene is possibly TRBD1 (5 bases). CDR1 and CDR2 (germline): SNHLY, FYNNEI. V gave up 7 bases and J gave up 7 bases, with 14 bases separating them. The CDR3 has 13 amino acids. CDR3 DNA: TGTGCCAGCAAGGAGACAGTCGGACAGCCCCAGCATTTT. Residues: CASKETVGQPQHF.

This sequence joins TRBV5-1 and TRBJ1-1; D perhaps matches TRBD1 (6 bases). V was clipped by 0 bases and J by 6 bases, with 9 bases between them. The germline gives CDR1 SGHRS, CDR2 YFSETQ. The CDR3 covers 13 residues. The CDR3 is CASSLEGDSEAFF. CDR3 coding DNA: TGCGCCAGCAGCTTGGAGGGGGATTCTGAAGCTTTCTTT.

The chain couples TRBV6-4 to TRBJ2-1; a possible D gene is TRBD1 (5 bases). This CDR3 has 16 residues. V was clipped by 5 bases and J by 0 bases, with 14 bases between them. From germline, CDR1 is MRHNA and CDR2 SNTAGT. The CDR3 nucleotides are TGTGCCAGCAGTTCGGGTACAGGAAGCTCCTACAATGAGCAGTTCTTC. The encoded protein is CASSSGTGSSYNEQFF.

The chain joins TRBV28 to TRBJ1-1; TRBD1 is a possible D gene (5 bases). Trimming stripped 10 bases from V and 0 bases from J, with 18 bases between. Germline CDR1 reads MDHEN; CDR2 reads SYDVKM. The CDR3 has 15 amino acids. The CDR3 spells CATFSGGEVNTEAFF. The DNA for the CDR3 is TGTGCCACCTTTTCAGGAGGGGAGGTGAACACTGAAGCTTTCTTT.

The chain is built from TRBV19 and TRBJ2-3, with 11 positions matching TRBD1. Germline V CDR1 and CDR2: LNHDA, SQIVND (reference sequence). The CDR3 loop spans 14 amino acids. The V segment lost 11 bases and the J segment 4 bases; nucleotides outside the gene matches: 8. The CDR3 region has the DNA TGTGCCTGTGGAAGGGACAGGGGGGCAGATACGCAGTATTTT. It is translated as CACGRDRGADTQYF.

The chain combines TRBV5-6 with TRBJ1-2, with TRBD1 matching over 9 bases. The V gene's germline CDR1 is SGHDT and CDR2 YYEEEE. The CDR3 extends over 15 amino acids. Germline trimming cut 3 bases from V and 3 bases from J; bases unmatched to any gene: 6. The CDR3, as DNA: TGTGCCAGCAGCTCTCACAGGGGGCCGCACTATGGCTACACCTTC. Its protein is CASSSHRGPHYGYTF.

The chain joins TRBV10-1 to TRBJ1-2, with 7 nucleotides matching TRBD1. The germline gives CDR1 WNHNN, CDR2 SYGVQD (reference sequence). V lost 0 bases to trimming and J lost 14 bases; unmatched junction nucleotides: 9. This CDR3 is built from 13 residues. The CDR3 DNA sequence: TGCGCCAGCAGTGAGTCCGGGACAGACACACTTACCTTC. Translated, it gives CASSESGTDTLTF.

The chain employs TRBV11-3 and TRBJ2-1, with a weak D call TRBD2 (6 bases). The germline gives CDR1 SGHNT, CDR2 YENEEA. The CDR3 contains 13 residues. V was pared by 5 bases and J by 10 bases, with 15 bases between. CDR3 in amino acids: CASSGEVGGEQFF. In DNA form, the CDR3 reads TGTGCCAGCAGCGGTGAGGTTGGGGGGGAGCAGTTCTTC. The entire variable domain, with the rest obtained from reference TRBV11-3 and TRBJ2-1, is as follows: EAGVVQSPRYKIIEKKQPVAFWCNPISGHNTLYWYLQNLGQGPELLIRYENEEAVDDSQLPKDRFSAERLKGVDSTLKIQPAELGDSAVYLCASSGEVGGEQFFGPGTRLTVL.

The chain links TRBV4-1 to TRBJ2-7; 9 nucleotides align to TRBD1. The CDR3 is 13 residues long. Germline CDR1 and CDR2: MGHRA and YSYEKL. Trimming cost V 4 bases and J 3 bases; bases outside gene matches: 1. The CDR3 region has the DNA TGCGCCAGCAGCCTGGGACAGGGCTACGAGCAGTACTTC. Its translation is CASSLGQGYEQYF.

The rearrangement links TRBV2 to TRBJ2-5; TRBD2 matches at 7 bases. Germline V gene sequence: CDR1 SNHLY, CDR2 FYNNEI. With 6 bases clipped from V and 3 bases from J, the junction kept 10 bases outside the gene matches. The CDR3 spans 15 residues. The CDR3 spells CASRFPWGGEETQYF. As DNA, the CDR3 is TGTGCCAGCAGATTTCCTTGGGGGGGGGAAGAGACCCAGTACTTC.

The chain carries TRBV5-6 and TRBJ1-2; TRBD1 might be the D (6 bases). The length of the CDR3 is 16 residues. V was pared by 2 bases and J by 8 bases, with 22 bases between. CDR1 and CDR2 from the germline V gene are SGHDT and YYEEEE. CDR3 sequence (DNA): TGTGCCAGCAGCTTAAGACAGGCTACCTACCAGGGAGGCTACACCTTC. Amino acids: CASSLRQATYQGGYTF.

The CDR3 loop reads CAKDDRSYEQYF. The CDR3 coding sequence is TGTGCCAAAGACGACAGGTCCTACGAGCAGTACTTC. The chain employs TRBV6-5 and TRBJ2-7; weak D call: TRBD1 (6 bases). Germline values: CDR1 MNHEY, CDR2 SVGAGI. This CDR3 region has 12 residues. V was shortened by 10 bases and J by 1 base, with 11 bases between the two germline ends.

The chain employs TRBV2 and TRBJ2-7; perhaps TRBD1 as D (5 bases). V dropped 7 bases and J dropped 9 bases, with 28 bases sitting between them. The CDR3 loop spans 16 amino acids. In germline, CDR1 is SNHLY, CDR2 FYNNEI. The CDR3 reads CASTGPRVEEPVRQYF. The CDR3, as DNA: TGTGCCAGCACAGGCCCCAGGGTAGAAGAACCGGTGAGGCAGTACTTC.

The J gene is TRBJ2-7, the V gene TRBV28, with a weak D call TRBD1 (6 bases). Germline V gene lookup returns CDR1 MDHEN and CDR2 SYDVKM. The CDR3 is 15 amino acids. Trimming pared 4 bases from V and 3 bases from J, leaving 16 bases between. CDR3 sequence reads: CASSSQGTRNYEQYF. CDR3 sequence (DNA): TGTGCCAGCAGTTCCCAGGGGACACGAAACTACGAGCAGTACTTC.

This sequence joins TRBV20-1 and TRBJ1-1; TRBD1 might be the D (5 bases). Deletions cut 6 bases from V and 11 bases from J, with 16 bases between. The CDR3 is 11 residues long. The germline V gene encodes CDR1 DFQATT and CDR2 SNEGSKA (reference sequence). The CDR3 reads CSASPGEVAFF. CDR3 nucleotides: TGCAGTGCCAGTCCGGGGGAGGTGGCTTTCTTT.